Listed below are T cell receptor beta chains from one sample, sequenced in a study of neurological immune-mediated disorders. TCRdb re-called the 5' RACE reads with MiXCR, one entry per CDR3 protein. Here the sample spans fewer than 35,000 distinct CDR3 sequences, about a sixth being singletons. Sequenced material: CD4+ T cells from blood. These receptors were obtained from a female donor with HTLV-1-associated myelopathy (HAM/TSP). The CDR3 runs from the conserved cysteine through the conserved F or W. A D gene is named only where the DNA matches it firmly. Size tells how often a clone was seen (once, few, many) or the class of an expanded clone, and some rows leave it out.

abundance: .
v_gene: TRBV24-1
j_gene: TRBJ2-3
d_gene: TRBD2
CDR3nt: TGTGCCACCAGTGCGCCAGCGGGAGGGGCCTCAGATACGCAGTATTTT
CDR3aa: CATSAPAGGASDTQYF

abundance: .
v_gene: TRBV20-1
j_gene: TRBJ2-3
d_gene: .
CDR3nt: TGCAGTGCAGATGAGGGGGTAACAGATACGCAGTATTTT
CDR3aa: CSADEGVTDTQYF

abundance: .
v_gene: TRBV5-1
j_gene: TRBJ1-1
d_gene: .
CDR3nt: .
CDR3aa: CASSFYICSARASSRGEAFF

abundance: many
v_gene: TRBV2
j_gene: TRBJ2-5
d_gene: TRBD1
CDR3nt: TGTGCCAGCAAGGGGGCAGGGGAGACCCAGTACTTC
CDR3aa: CASKGAGETQYF

abundance: .
v_gene: TRBV11-3
j_gene: TRBJ2-1
d_gene: TRBD2
CDR3nt: TGTGCCAGCACCATGTGGGGGAGGGATTACAATGAGCAGTTCTTC
CDR3aa: CASTMWGRDYNEQFF

abundance: many
v_gene: TRBV28
j_gene: TRBJ2-2
d_gene: TRBD2
CDR3nt: TGTGCCAGCAGTCAAACCACTGGACTAGCCGGGAACACCGGGGAGCTGTTTTTT
CDR3aa: CASSQTTGLAGNTGELFF

abundance: many
v_gene: TRBV6-2/TRBV6-3
j_gene: TRBJ1-1
d_gene: .
CDR3nt: TGTGCCAGCAGTTCAGTGAACACTGAAGCTTTCTTT
CDR3aa: CASSSVNTEAFF

abundance: many
v_gene: TRBV5-1
j_gene: TRBJ2-2
d_gene: .
CDR3nt: TGCGCCAGCAGCGTAACCCGGGACGCAGGGGAGCTGTTTTTT
CDR3aa: CASSVTRDAGELFF

abundance: many
v_gene: TRBV7-8
j_gene: TRBJ2-4
d_gene: .
CDR3nt: TGTGCCAGCAGCTTATCTGTCTTAGCCAAAAACATTCAGTACTTC
CDR3aa: CASSLSVLAKNIQYF

abundance: many
v_gene: TRBV20-1
j_gene: TRBJ2-1
d_gene: .
CDR3nt: TGCAGTGCTAGAGGGGGTGATGAGCAGTTCTTC
CDR3aa: CSARGGDEQFF

abundance: many
v_gene: TRBV5-1
j_gene: TRBJ1-2
d_gene: TRBD1
CDR3nt: TGCGCCAGCAGCCCCGGGACAGTTAAGTATGGCTACACCTTC
CDR3aa: CASSPGTVKYGYTF

abundance: many
v_gene: TRBV11-2
j_gene: TRBJ2-5
d_gene: .
CDR3nt: TGTGCCAGCAGCAACCAAGAGACCCAGTACTTC
CDR3aa: CASSNQETQYF

abundance: many
v_gene: TRBV10-2
j_gene: TRBJ2-3
d_gene: TRBD2
CDR3nt: TGCGCCAGCGGAGGTTGGGGGACTAGCGGTGGGAGCGATACGCAGTATTTT
CDR3aa: CASGGWGTSGGSDTQYF

abundance: many
v_gene: TRBV7-9
j_gene: TRBJ1-3
d_gene: TRBD1
CDR3nt: TGTGCCAGCAGCTCGACGCAGACAGGGGGCGGAAACACCATATATTTT
CDR3aa: CASSSTQTGGGNTIYF

abundance: many
v_gene: TRBV20-1
j_gene: TRBJ2-1
d_gene: TRBD2
CDR3nt: TGCAGTGCTCGCCTTATCCGGGACTATTCCTACAATGAGCAGTTCTTC
CDR3aa: CSARLIRDYSYNEQFF

abundance: many
v_gene: TRBV7-9
j_gene: TRBJ2-2
d_gene: .
CDR3nt: TGTGCCAGCAGCTTAGGAGTGGTTCACTCCGCCGGGGAGCTGTTTTTT
CDR3aa: CASSLGVVHSAGELFF

abundance: medium-sized
v_gene: TRBV5-1
j_gene: TRBJ2-7
d_gene: TRBD1
CDR3nt: TGCGCCAGCAGCTCCGGGACAGCTCCTTACGAGCAGTACTTC
CDR3aa: CASSSGTAPYEQYF

abundance: many
v_gene: TRBV5-1
j_gene: TRBJ1-4
d_gene: TRBD1
CDR3nt: TGCGCCAGCAGCCCCGAGGGTCCGGACAGGGGTGAAAAACTGTTTTTT
CDR3aa: CASSPEGPDRGEKLFF

abundance: many
v_gene: TRBV20-1
j_gene: TRBJ1-1
d_gene: .
CDR3nt: TGCAGTGCTACCTGGCAGAACACTGAAGCTTTCTTT
CDR3aa: CSATWQNTEAFF

abundance: many
v_gene: TRBV20-1
j_gene: TRBJ2-7
d_gene: .
CDR3nt: TGCAGTGCTAGAATCTTCCAGCACTCCTACGAGCAGTACTTC
CDR3aa: CSARIFQHSYEQYF

abundance: many
v_gene: TRBV2
j_gene: TRBJ2-1
d_gene: TRBD2
CDR3nt: TGTGCCAGCACCGAACGGACTAGCGGGGACAATGAGCAGTTCTTC
CDR3aa: CASTERTSGDNEQFF

abundance: .
v_gene: TRBV4-1
j_gene: TRBJ1-5
d_gene: TRBD1
CDR3nt: TGCGCCAGCAGCCCCGACAGGGGGAGCAATCAGACCCAGCATTTT
CDR3aa: CASSPDRGSNQTQHF

abundance: few
v_gene: TRBV6-1
j_gene: TRBJ2-1
d_gene: TRBD1
CDR3nt: TGTGCCAGCAGTGCGGACAGGGCGATCTACAATGAGCAGTTCTTC
CDR3aa: CASSADRAIYNEQFF

abundance: many
v_gene: TRBV20-1
j_gene: TRBJ2-7
d_gene: .
CDR3nt: TGCAGTGCTAGGACTAGCTGGGGGGCGGACGAGCAGTACTTC
CDR3aa: CSARTSWGADEQYF

abundance: .
v_gene: TRBV4-2
j_gene: TRBJ2-7
d_gene: TRBD1
CDR3nt: TGTGCCAGCAGCCAAGAAGCGACAGGGGGGGGAGGGGACGAGCAGTACTTC
CDR3aa: CASSQEATGGGGDEQYF

abundance: many
v_gene: TRBV15
j_gene: TRBJ2-5
d_gene: .
CDR3nt: TGTGCCACCAGCAGAGAACCAGCAAGGGCCCAGTACTTC
CDR3aa: CATSREPARAQYF

abundance: many
v_gene: TRBV20-1
j_gene: TRBJ2-1
d_gene: TRBD2
CDR3nt: TGCAGTGCTAAAGGAACTAGCGGGGGGGCCAAAGAGCAGTTCTTC
CDR3aa: CSAKGTSGGAKEQFF

abundance: many
v_gene: TRBV6-4
j_gene: TRBJ2-5
d_gene: .
CDR3nt: TGTGCCAGCAGCATGGGTGAAGGCGGGGCCCAGTACTTC
CDR3aa: CASSMGEGGAQYF

abundance: many
v_gene: TRBV9
j_gene: TRBJ2-1
d_gene: TRBD2
CDR3nt: TGTGCCAGCAGCCGACTAGCGGGGTGGAATGAGCAGTTCTTC
CDR3aa: CASSRLAGWNEQFF

abundance: many
v_gene: TRBV9
j_gene: TRBJ2-3
d_gene: TRBD2
CDR3nt: TGTGCCAGCAGCATCCGAGCGGGGGGGCCGGCAGATACGCAGTATTTT
CDR3aa: CASSIRAGGPADTQYF

abundance: many
v_gene: TRBV7-5
j_gene: TRBJ1-2
d_gene: .
CDR3nt: .
CDR3aa: CISVPEAGQGMGGYGYTF

abundance: many
v_gene: TRBV5-1
j_gene: TRBJ2-7
d_gene: TRBD1
CDR3nt: TGCGCCAGCAGTCTACTAGGGACAGGGGACTACGAGCAGTACTTC
CDR3aa: CASSLLGTGDYEQYF

abundance: many
v_gene: TRBV15
j_gene: TRBJ2-4
d_gene: .
CDR3nt: TGTACCACCAGCAGAGATCTGTCCACTAAAAACATTCAGTACTTC
CDR3aa: CTTSRDLSTKNIQYF

abundance: many
v_gene: TRBV21-1
j_gene: TRBJ2-1
d_gene: .
CDR3nt: TGTGCCAGCAGCAAATACAAAGCCGGGGACTCCTACAATGAGCAGTTCTTC
CDR3aa: CASSKYKAGDSYNEQFF

abundance: many
v_gene: TRBV7-9
j_gene: TRBJ1-1
d_gene: .
CDR3nt: TGTGCCAGCAGCTTAGGACAGACCATGAACACTGAAGCTTTCTTT
CDR3aa: CASSLGQTMNTEAFF

abundance: many
v_gene: TRBV6-5
j_gene: TRBJ2-7
d_gene: TRBD1
CDR3nt: TGTGCCAGCAGTTACAGGGCAGGGGGCGGGTACGAGCAGTACTTC
CDR3aa: CASSYRAGGGYEQYF

abundance: .
v_gene: TRBV15
j_gene: TRBJ2-6
d_gene: .
CDR3nt: TGTGCCACCACCACGGGGGATGGGGCCAACGTCCTGACTTTC
CDR3aa: CATTTGDGANVLTF

abundance: many
v_gene: TRBV5-1
j_gene: TRBJ2-2
d_gene: .
CDR3nt: TGCGCCAGCAGCCCGGACGGGAACACCGGGGAGCTGTTTTTT
CDR3aa: CASSPDGNTGELFF

abundance: many
v_gene: TRBV5-1
j_gene: TRBJ2-7
d_gene: TRBD1
CDR3nt: TGCGCCAGCAGCATCAGGACAGGGGTATCCTACGAGCAGTACTTC
CDR3aa: CASSIRTGVSYEQYF

abundance: many
v_gene: TRBV5-1
j_gene: TRBJ1-1
d_gene: TRBD1
CDR3nt: TGCGCCAGCAGCGTCGACAGGGGAGCTGAAGCTTTCTTT
CDR3aa: CASSVDRGAEAFF

abundance: many
v_gene: TRBV19
j_gene: TRBJ2-2
d_gene: .
CDR3nt: TGTGCCAGTAGTACCTCACTGAACACCGGGGAGCTGTTTTTT
CDR3aa: CASSTSLNTGELFF

abundance: many
v_gene: TRBV20-1
j_gene: TRBJ2-3
d_gene: TRBD2
CDR3nt: TGCAGTGCTGGGACTAGCGGGAGTATTACAGATACGCAGTATTTT
CDR3aa: CSAGTSGSITDTQYF

abundance: medium-sized
v_gene: TRBV5-5
j_gene: TRBJ1-1
d_gene: .
CDR3nt: TGTGCCAGCAGCTCCGGGGCCGCGAACACTGAAGCTTTCTTT
CDR3aa: CASSSGAANTEAFF

abundance: many
v_gene: TRBV7-2
j_gene: TRBJ1-4
d_gene: .
CDR3nt: TGTGCCAGCAGTACAGGGTTCCATGAAAAACTGTTTTTT
CDR3aa: CASSTGFHEKLFF

abundance: many
v_gene: TRBV7-3
j_gene: TRBJ2-5
d_gene: .
CDR3nt: TGTGCCAGCAGCAAATCACTAGGGGATCAAGAGACCCAGTACTTC
CDR3aa: CASSKSLGDQETQYF